This T cell receptor beta chain was sequenced for a study of read filtering for tumor transcriptome and immune sequencing (dated by TCRdb to about 2020). Background for the entire study: The cohort consisted of 17 to 20 male and more than 11 female patients, with a mean age of about 64 years and an age range of roughly 47 to 85. By revised international staging, roughly 8 patients were R-ISS I, 16 were R-ISS II and roughly seven were R-ISS III. After DNase treatment, whole-transcriptome libraries were prepared with the TruSeq RNA Access Library Prep Kit. TCR-region mapped reads per sample ranged from about 4 to 10.27 million with IR-seq versus only 85 to 1273 with RNA-seq. The study compared TCR repertoires from targeted immune repertoire sequencing and bulk whole-transcriptome sequencing run on the same bone marrow samples. One of the main goals was to work out a read-filtering strategy for immune repertoire data, in particular whether clonotypes backed by only a single read should be removed.

From the germline V gene (reference sequence), CDR1 is DFQATT and CDR2 is SNEGSKA. Inclusive of the bounding cysteine and phenylalanine, the CDR3 is 15 residues long. Solely the CDR3 DNA is kept, with 45 bases framed from the first base. The junction shows trimming of 0 bases on V and 0 bases on J, plus 9 bases between the germline ends. TCR libraries were built from 400 to 450 ng RNA with the Immunoverse kit, using molecular barcoded adaptors covering alpha/delta and beta/gamma chains. TCR library preparation used the same RNA that went into transcriptome sequencing. TCR libraries were sequenced on an Illumina HiSeq 4000 with 2 x 150 cycles. Per the authors' processing: With MiXCR, TCR reads were aligned to human V, D, J and C references and assembled into CDR3 clonotypes, with quality filtering and error correction included. Clonotype counts and gene usage diversity were analyzed with the tcR package in R. For inspection of raw mapping reads, RNA-seq reads were mapped by STAR aligner version 2.5.3a onto GRCh37 of the human genome. To test the effect of sequencing depth on detected clonotypes, IR-seq fastq files were randomly downsampled using Seqtk 1.3. Using fastp trimming at Q25 and MiXCR clonotype assembly, TCRdb reanalyzed the public sequencing data and kept in-frame beta chains. All rows with the same CDR3 protein become a single entry with the most common DNA and genes. It is TCRdb's table, rather than the study itself, that gives the V and J calls and clone size. The sample profile shows tens of thousands of distinct CDR3 sequences; roughly a fifth of them were found once. Together, the top ten hold about 14% of the sample.

Bone marrow was sampled from every patient at the time of active disease. Ficoll-Hypaque density gradient centrifugation was used to isolate bone marrow mononuclear cells. Myeloma plasma cells were removed and CD138-negative cells were obtained by negative selection following labeling with CD138 magnetic microbeads on a MACS separator. The purity of the isolated cells was checked by flow cytometry with CD138 antibodies on an Attune NxT. TRIzol reagent was used to extract total RNA, which was then quantified with a NanoDrop spectrophotometer. Paired RNA-seq and IR-seq were performed on each patient's CD138-negative bone marrow sample. Many counts were recorded for this clonotype. Its antigen is currently not known. No quality values exist for individual bases; no much larger clone is one base distant. General study outcomes and caveats: Compared with RNA-seq, IR-seq captured clonotypes at much greater depth and more reliably, and a smaller IR-seq throughput was enough to identify most of the shared clonotypes. The correlation between IR-seq and RNA-seq shared clonotype proportions was increased by removal of single-read clonotypes. The sorted CD138-negative fraction was composed of a mixed bone marrow immune population rather than of purified T cells. In IR-seq, roughly 79% of clonotypes but approximately 3.8% of total reads were represented by single-read clonotypes, whereas in RNA-seq, around 73% of clonotypes and around 45% of reads were represented by single-read clonotypes.

Input material: a population of CD138-negative cells sorted from bone marrow. The sample's cell subset or site label, in plain terms: bone marrow mononuclear cells depleted of CD138+ plasma/myeloma cells by negative magnetic selection. This clonotype was obtained from a donor aged 40 or over with multiple myeloma. The sequence links TRBV20-1 to TRBJ2-1; a weak D assignment points to TRBD2 (6 bases agree). The CDR3 protein sequence reads: CSARDHGSSYNEQFF. DNA sequence: TGCAGTGCTAGAGACCACGGGAGCTCCTACAATGAGCAGTTCTTC.